Each of the 25 T cell receptor beta chains below was sequenced from the same sample in a study of blood T cell repertoires in COVID-19. Only in-frame clones appear in the TCRdb table, and some are missing; sequencing was by immunoSEQ multiplex PCR. The table includes 90,000 to 130,000 clones, roughly 82% detected once. The specimen was peripheral blood. The source of these receptors is a woman in her sixties with acute or convalescent COVID-19.

The chain employs TRBV20-1 and TRBJ2-5; 8 bases are shared with TRBD2. Germline CDR1 is DFQATT and CDR2 is SNEGSKA (reference sequence). The CDR3 length is 15 residues. Trimming took 3 bases from V and 1 from J; bases not matched to a gene: 7. The CDR3 DNA follows: TGCAGTGCTAGTGGCGGCGGGGGGACCCAAGAGACCCAGTACTTC. Translated: CSASGGGGTQETQYF.

The rearrangement uses TRBV6-5 and TRBJ1-2, with a possible D match to TRBD1 (6 bases). This CDR3 has 15 amino acids. CDR1 MNHEY and CDR2 SVGAGI come from the germline V gene. Trimming took 0 bases from V and 4 from J, leaving 12 bases between them. CDR3 bases: TGTGCCAGCAGTTACTCTTACAGGGAGACCTATGGCTACACCTTC. It codes for CASSYSYRETYGYTF.

This clone was counted between two and nine times. The chain employs TRBV4-1 and TRBJ1-4; TRBD1 might be the D (5 bases). The CDR3 is 14 amino acids. V shed 4 bases and J shed 7 bases, with 13 bases lying between them. The germline V gene encodes CDR1 MGHRA and CDR2 YSYEKL. The DNA of the CDR3 is TGCGCCAGCAGCCGTGGGCAGGGTTTTGAAAAACTGTTTTTT. As protein: CASSRGQGFEKLFF.

For this clone: At one end, the junction sequence differs from germline, possibly due to a read error. The chain has TRBV7-8 and TRBJ2-6; 12 bases fit TRBD2. CDR1 SGHVS and CDR2 FQNEAQ come from the germline V gene. The CDR3 extends over 15 amino acids. The CDR3 is CASSPPTSGGNVLTF. Here the CDR3 DNA reads TGTGCCAGCAGCCCCCCGACTAGCGGGGGCAACGTCCTGACTTTC.

This CDR3 is CASSPGTSPSGNEQFF. The CDR3 DNA is TGTGCCAGCAGTCCGGGGACTAGCCCGTCTGGCAATGAGCAGTTCTTC. The rearrangement links TRBV27 to TRBJ2-1; 9 nucleotides align to TRBD2. Per the germline V gene, CDR1 is MNHEY and CDR2 is SMNVEV (reference sequence). V trimming: 5 bases; J trimming: 6 bases; junction bases outside the gene matches: 11. The CDR3 is 16 amino acids.

Note on this clone: Within the sample, other DNA sequences also encode this same CDR3. V gene TRBV18 combines with J gene TRBJ1-6; D is undetermined. This CDR3 region has 18 residues. Trimming shortened V by 3 bases and J by 0 bases, and 15 bases separated the two germline ends. Germline lookup yields CDR1 KGHSH and CDR2 LQKENI. The CDR3 bases are TGTGCCAGCTCACCGACGGGCCCTCGGGGCTCCTATAATTCACCCCTCCACTTT. Translating it yields CASSPTGPRGSYNSPLHF.

CDR3 protein: CASSPLPGTGFDTQYF. DNA for the CDR3: TGCGCCAGCAGCCCATTGCCCGGGACAGGGTTCGATACGCAGTATTTT. V gene TRBV5-1 combines with J gene TRBJ2-3; 9 bases are shared with TRBD1. The ends lost 4 bases at V and 6 bases at J; junction bases unmatched: 12. The CDR3 consists of 16 residues. Germline-derived CDR1 and CDR2 are SGHRS and YFSETQ.

The chain is built from TRBV7-2 and TRBJ2-3; 7 nucleotides line up with TRBD1. Looked up from germline, CDR1 is SGHTA and CDR2 is FQGNSA. The CDR3 contains 15 residues. Trimming at V came to 5 bases and at J to 5 bases, leaving 10 bases not matched to a gene. In nucleotides, the CDR3 is TGTGCCAGCAGCCCCCAGGGGGATAGAGGAGATACGCAGTATTTT. This codes for CASSPQGDRGDTQYF.

V is TRBV5-1 and J is TRBJ1-1, with D possibly TRBD1 on 6 matching bases. Germline CDR1 is SGHRS and CDR2 is YFSETQ. The germline V and J ends were trimmed by 4 bases and 5 bases, with 15 bases remaining between them. The CDR3 runs to 14 residues. CDR3: CASSLGGAKTEAFF. The CDR3 DNA reads as TGCGCCAGCAGCCTCGGGGGGGCAAAGACTGAAGCTTTCTTT.

The V gene is TRBV19, the J gene TRBJ1-4, with unresolved D. Trimming removed 10 bases at V and 7 bases at J, with 19 bases between. This CDR3 comprises 14 residues. Germline assignment: CDR1 LNHDA and CDR2 SQIVND (reference sequence). This CDR3 is CATLPEGESEKLFF. CDR3 DNA: TGTGCCACCCTACCAGAGGGAGAGAGTGAAAAACTGTTTTTT.

This chain connects TRBV4-3 to TRBJ1-2, with D perhaps TRBD1 (5 bases). V lost 0 bases and J lost 5, with 16 bases in between. The CDR3 runs 16 residues. In germline, CDR1 is LGHNA, CDR2 YSLEER. CDR3 region: CASSQDQGVHTYGYTF. CDR3 nucleotides: TGCGCCAGCAGCCAAGATCAGGGCGTACATACATATGGCTACACCTTC.

V and J are TRBV5-4 and TRBJ2-7; 9 bases match TRBD1. V was pared by 4 bases and J by 2 bases, with 7 bases of the junction left unmatched. Germline V gene data show CDR1 as SGHNT and CDR2 as YYREEE (reference sequence). This CDR3 region has 15 residues. This CDR3 reads CASSLGGTGPYEQYF. The CDR3 nucleotides are TGTGCCAGCAGCCTAGGGGGGACAGGGCCCTACGAGCAGTACTTC. The full variable domain, rest sourced from reference TRBV5-4 and TRBJ2-7, is ETGVTQSPTHLIKTRGQQVTLRCSSQSGHNTVSWYQQALGQGPQFIFQYYREEENGRGNFPPRFSGLQFPNYSSELNVNALELDDSALYLCASSLGGTGPYEQYFGPGTRLTVT.

V is TRBV29-1 and J is TRBJ1-4, with D hard to call. Germline V gene data show CDR1 as SQVTM and CDR2 as ANQGSEA. CDR3 length: 11 residues. V gave up 5 bases and J gave up 7 bases, with 8 bases separating them. For the CDR3, the DNA is TGCAGCGTTCGGGGTTCTGAAAAACTGTTTTTT. Residues: CSVRGSEKLFF.

The chain carries TRBV7-9 and TRBJ1-1; 12 bases match TRBD1. V lost 4 bases to trimming and J lost 7 bases; unmatched junction nucleotides: 10. CDR3 length: 16 amino acids. Per germline, CDR1 SEHNR and CDR2 FQNEAQ (reference sequence). The DNA of the CDR3 is TGTGCCAGCAGCTCGGGACAGGGGGCGCAAGGCATTGAAGCTTTCTTT. The encoded protein is CASSSGQGAQGIEAFF.

This chain uses TRBV6-5 with TRBJ2-1; 7 bases are shared with TRBD2. Germline CDR1 MNHEY, CDR2 SVGAGI. The CDR3 covers 16 residues. Trimming took 5 bases from V and 4 from J; bases not matched to a gene: 11. The CDR3: CASSHFAGGSYNEQFF. The CDR3 bases are TGTGCCAGCAGTCACTTTGCCGGGGGGTCGTACAATGAGCAGTTCTTC.

The chain is built from TRBV18 and TRBJ1-5, with 10 positions matching TRBD1. Looked up from germline, CDR1 is KGHSH and CDR2 is LQKENI. The CDR3 totals 15 residues. Losses at the gene ends were 3 bases for V and 3 bases for J; bases not matched to a gene: 2. The CDR3 sequence is CASSPGTGDNQPQHF. The CDR3 DNA follows: TGTGCCAGCTCACCGGGGACAGGGGACAATCAGCCCCAGCATTTT.

This clone has a single count. The chain uses TRBV7-2 and TRBJ1-2; 10 positions match TRBD1. CDR1 and CDR2 (germline): SGHTA, FQGNSA. This CDR3 is built from 13 residues. The junction had 3 bases not matched to a gene; V was cut back by 4 bases and J by 7 bases. CDR3 coding DNA: TGTGCCAGCAGCTCGCGGACAGGGGGTGGCTACACCTTC. Encoded protein: CASSSRTGGGYTF.

The V call is TRBV30, the J call TRBJ2-1; unclear D gene. Germline assignment: CDR1 GTSNPN and CDR2 SVGIG (reference sequence). CDR3 size: 11 residues. Trimming left V 1 base short and J 7 bases short, with 5 bases between. The CDR3 nucleotides are TGTGCCTGGAGTGCAATTAATGAGCAGTTCTTC. Amino acid sequence: CAWSAINEQFF. The whole variable domain, filled in from reference TRBV30 and TRBJ2-1, reads SQTIHQWPATLVQPVGSPLSLECTVEGTSNPNLYWYRQAAGRGLQLLFYSVGIGQISSEVPQNLSASRPQDRQFILSSKKLLLSDSGFYLCAWSAINEQFFGPGTRLTVL.

The chain recombines TRBV7-2 with TRBJ2-4; TRBD2 agrees at 7 bases. Germline assignment: CDR1 SGHTA and CDR2 FQGNSA. With 0 bases clipped from V and 0 bases from J, the junction kept 17 bases outside the gene matches. This CDR3 contains 21 residues. As DNA, the CDR3 is TGTGCCAGCAGCTTAGCGAAACCCAACGTCGCGGGGGTACTAGCCAAAAACATTCAGTACTTC. Its protein is CASSLAKPNVAGVLAKNIQYF.

This clone was seen a handful of times. The V call is TRBV5-1, the J call TRBJ1-6; 10 bases match TRBD1. CDR3 size: 15 residues. The ends lost 0 bases at V and 7 bases at J; junction bases unmatched: 1. Germline V CDR1 and CDR2: SGHRS, YFSETQ. In DNA, the CDR3 is TGCGCCAGCAGCTTGGGGACAGGGGGGAATTCACCCCTCCACTTT. This sequence encodes CASSLGTGGNSPLHF.

The DNA of the CDR3 is TGTGCCACCAGCCTCGGGACTAGCAGGTACGAGCAGTACTTC. Residues: CATSLGTSRYEQYF. The gene calls are TRBV15 and TRBJ2-7; 9 bases line up with TRBD2. Germline lookup yields CDR1 LNHNV and CDR2 YYDKDF (reference sequence). The length of the CDR3 is 14 residues. The V segment lost 5 bases and the J segment 4 bases; nucleotides outside the gene matches: 6.

This chain joins TRBV4-2 and TRBJ2-3, with TRBD2 matching 8 bases. The germline gives CDR1 LGHNA, CDR2 YNFKEQ. With V trimmed by 4 bases and J by 0 bases, 3 bases remained unmatched. There are 15 residues in the CDR3. This CDR3 reads CASSPGLGSTDTQYF. In nucleotides, the CDR3 is TGTGCCAGCAGCCCGGGACTAGGGAGCACAGATACGCAGTATTTT.

The chain recombines TRBV10-3 with TRBJ1-1; no reliable D call. CDR3 length: 14 residues. The germline V gene encodes CDR1 ENHRY and CDR2 SYGVKD. The V end was cut by 7 bases, the J end by 0 bases, with 12 bases between. The CDR3 here is CAITREGMNTEAFF. The CDR3 bases are TGTGCCATCACACGGGAGGGAATGAACACTGAAGCTTTCTTT.

The chain is built from TRBV7-2 and TRBJ1-2, with TRBD1 as a possible D gene (6 bases). The germline gives CDR1 SGHTA, CDR2 FQGNSA. This CDR3 spans 13 amino acids. The V end lost 3 bases, the J end lost 2 bases, and 7 bases lay between the germline ends. This CDR3 reads CASSFTGNYGYTF. DNA of the CDR3: TGTGCCAGCAGCTTTACAGGGAACTATGGCTACACCTTC.

The CDR3 reads CASGTGGSTYNEQFF. The CDR3, as DNA: TGTGCCAGCGGGACAGGGGGCAGCACCTACAATGAGCAGTTCTTC. This chain uses TRBV11-3 with TRBJ2-1, with 12 bases identical to TRBD1. Germline lookup yields CDR1 SGHNT and CDR2 YENEEA. CDR3 size: 15 residues. V lost 8 bases to trimming and J lost 2 bases; unmatched junction nucleotides: 4.